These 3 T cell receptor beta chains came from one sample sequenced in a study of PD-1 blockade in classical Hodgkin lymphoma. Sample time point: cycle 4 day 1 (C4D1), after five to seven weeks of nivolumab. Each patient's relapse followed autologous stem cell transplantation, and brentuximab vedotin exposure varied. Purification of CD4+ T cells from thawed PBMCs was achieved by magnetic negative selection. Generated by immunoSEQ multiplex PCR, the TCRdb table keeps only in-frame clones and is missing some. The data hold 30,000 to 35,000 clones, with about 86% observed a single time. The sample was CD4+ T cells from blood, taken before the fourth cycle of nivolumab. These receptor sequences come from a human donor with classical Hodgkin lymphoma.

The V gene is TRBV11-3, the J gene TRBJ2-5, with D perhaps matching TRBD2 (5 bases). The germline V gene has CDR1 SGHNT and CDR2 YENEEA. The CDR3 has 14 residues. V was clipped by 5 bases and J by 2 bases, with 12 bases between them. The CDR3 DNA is TGTGCCAGCAGCCCGGACTCCTCGCAAGAGACCCAGTACTTC. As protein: CASSPDSSQETQYF.

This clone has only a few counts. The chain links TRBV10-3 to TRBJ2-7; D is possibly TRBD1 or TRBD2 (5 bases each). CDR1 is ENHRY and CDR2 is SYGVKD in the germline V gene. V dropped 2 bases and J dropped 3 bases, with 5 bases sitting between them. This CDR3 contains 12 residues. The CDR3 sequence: CAISEGGYEQYF. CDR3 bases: TGTGCCATCAGTGAGGGGGGCTACGAGCAGTACTTC.

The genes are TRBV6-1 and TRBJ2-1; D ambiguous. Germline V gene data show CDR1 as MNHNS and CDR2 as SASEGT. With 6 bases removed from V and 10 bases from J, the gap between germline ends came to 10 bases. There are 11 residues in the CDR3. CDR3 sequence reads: CASREYFEQFF. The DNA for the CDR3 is TGTGCCAGCAGAGAGTATTTCGAGCAGTTCTTC.